Listed below are T cell receptor beta chains from one sample, sequenced in a study of lymphopenia after photon versus proton radiotherapy. Sequencing was performed with immunoSEQ multiplex PCR; in TCRdb, only in-frame clones are kept and a portion is missing. The sample has 30,000 to 35,000 clones, about 91% seen once. The sample in question was peripheral blood, obtained from a patient treated with proton-based radiotherapy. These receptors were collected from a woman in her 70s with pancreatic cancer. Some clones in this sample may be carry-over from other donors' samples. CDR3s include the opening cysteine and the closing phenylalanine or tryptophan. The D gene is left open where the match is weak. The listing skips clone size in some rows; elsewhere it reads once, few, many or a size class.

TRBJ2-3,NA,TRBV9,TRBD2,TGTGCCAGCAGCCCTCGAGCGGGAGCGAGCACAGATACGCAGTATTTT,CASSPRAGASTDTQYF
TRBJ2-7,NA,TRBV10-2,NA,TGCGCCAGCACCCGACAGGTTGGCTACGAGCAGTACTTC,CASTRQVGYEQYF
TRBJ2-3,once,TRBV27,NA,TGTGCCAGCAGTTTAGGAGGGGGCGTCCCAGATACGCAGTATTTT,CASSLGGGVPDTQYF
TRBJ1-5,NA,TRBV15,NA,TGTGCCACCAGCAGAGCGAGGGTAAGGGAAAATCAGCCCCAGCATTTT,CATSRARVRENQPQHF
TRBJ2-3,NA,TRBV5-6,NA,TGTGCCAGCAGCTTGAGAATCGAGCCCTATAATACGCAGTATTTT,CASSLRIEPYNTQYF
TRBJ1-1,NA,TRBV5-6,NA,TGTGCCAGCAGCTTGATGACTGAAGCTTTCTTT,CASSLMTEAFF
TRBJ2-2,NA,TRBV9,TRBD1,TGTGCCAGCAGCGACCGGACAGGGGGAACGAACACCGGGGAGCTGTTTTTT,CASSDRTGGTNTGELFF
TRBJ1-1,once,TRBV28,NA,TGTGCCAGCACGAGGAGGGGCCTAGTAGCTGAAGCTTTCTTT,CASTRRGLVAEAFF
TRBJ1-2,NA,TRBV9,TRBD1,TGTGCCAGCAGCGTACTGGGGACAGGGGGTTTTGGCTACACCTTC,CASSVLGTGGFGYTF
TRBJ1-4,NA,TRBV29-1,TRBD1,TGCAGCGTTCTAGCCAGGGGGCCAACTAATGAAAAACTGTTTTTT,CSVLARGPTNEKLFF
TRBJ2-2,NA,TRBV2,NA,TGTGCCAGCAGTGACGCCGGGAACACCGGGGAGCTGTTTTTT,CASSDAGNTGELFF
TRBJ2-5,NA,TRBV5-1,NA,TGCGCCAGCAGCTTGAATACAGGAGCGAGTAAAGAGACCCAGTACTTC,CASSLNTGASKETQYF
TRBJ1-1,medium-sized,TRBV7-9,NA,TGTGCCAGCAGCAGCGGGACTGCTCAAAAGGTAGCTTTCTTT,CASSSGTAQKVAFF
TRBJ1-2,NA,TRBV11-2,NA,TGTGCCAGCAGCTTTACAGAGACTCTCTATGGCTACACCTTC,CASSFTETLYGYTF
TRBJ1-6,NA,TRBV6-1,NA,TGTGCCAGCAGTGAAACCTATAATTCACCCCTCCACTTT,CASSETYNSPLHF
TRBJ2-3,NA,TRBV5-4,TRBD1,TGTGCCAGCAGCTTCTCACAGGGGGGAGATACGCAGTATTTT,CASSFSQGGDTQYF
TRBJ2-1,NA,TRBV5-1,TRBD2,TGCGCCAGCAGCATGGTAATTAGCGGGAGTGTTTACAATGAGCAGTTCTTC,CASSMVISGSVYNEQFF
TRBJ1-2,NA,TRBV30,NA,TGTGCCTGGAGTCGAACGGGAGCTAACTATGGCTACACCTTC,CAWSRTGANYGYTF
TRBJ2-1,NA,TRBV7-2,NA,TGTGCCAGCAGCTTAGGACAGAAAAACAATGAGCAGTTCTTC,CASSLGQKNNEQFF
TRBJ2-5,NA,TRBV7-7,NA,TGTGCTAGCAGCTTGGGGGGAGCCGGAGAGACCCAGTACTTC,CASSLGGAGETQYF
TRBJ1-4,NA,TRBV5-1,TRBD1,TGCGCCAGCAGAGTGACAGGGTTAACTAATGAAAAACTGTTTTTT,CASRVTGLTNEKLFF
TRBJ2-7,few,TRBV5-1,NA,TGCGCCAGCAGCCAAGGGTCTTCCTACGAGCAGTACTTC,CASSQGSSYEQYF
TRBJ2-1,NA,TRBV10-3,TRBD2,TGTGCCATCAGTGGGACTAGCGGCAATGAGCAGTTCTTC,CAISGTSGNEQFF
TRBJ2-1,once,TRBV7-9,NA,TGTGCCAGCAGCTTATCTCTGCCCTCGGGTAAGGTATATGAGCAGTTCTTC,CASSLSLPSGKVYEQFF
TRBJ2-7,NA,TRBV6-4,NA,TGTGCCAGCAGTGACAGGTTCCCGAAACCCCAAAACAGGGCCGAGTTCCACGAGCAGTACTTC,CASSDRFPKPQNRAEFHEQYF
TRBJ2-1,few,TRBV29-1,TRBD2,TGCAGCGTTCTAGCGGGCATAACCTACAATGAGCAGTTCTTC,CSVLAGITYNEQFF
TRBJ1-6,NA,TRBV28,NA,TGTGCCAGCAGTCGTTATAATTCACCCCTCCACTTT,CASSRYNSPLHF
TRBJ2-5,NA,TRBV7-2,NA,TGTGCCAGCAGCTTAAACACAGGGCAAGAGACCCAGTACTTC,CASSLNTGQETQYF
TRBJ2-2,NA,TRBV5-1,TRBD2,TGCGCCAGCAGCTTGGTGATAGCGGGAGGTATCGGGGAGCTGTTTTTT,CASSLVIAGGIGELFF